This entry concerns a single T cell receptor (beta chain). This clone has a count of ten or more. What antigen it recognizes has not been identified. No much larger clonotype is one base removed from it; base qualities were not supplied. Unmatched junction bases come to 11, with V trimmed by 7 bases and J by 3 bases. Reading from cysteine to phenylalanine, the CDR3 counts 16 amino acids. Solely the CDR3 DNA is kept, with 48 bases framed from the first base. CDR1 is given as MDHEN and CDR2 as SYDVKM, both from the germline V gene. The sample belongs to a study of metastatic and nonmetastatic thyroid tumors (TCRdb year 2020). About the study as a whole: For patients with malignant and with benign thyroid disease, the researchers compared repertoires between peripheral blood samples and tumor or nodule tissue samples.

The library relied on PCR. The listed sequencing device is Illumina HiSeq 4000. High-throughput sequencing was used to profile the TCR beta-chain CDR3 region of every patient. As for the original processing: Drawing on CDR3 differences between clinicopathological groups, the researchers built a classifier meant to tell apart patients with distant-metastatic papillary thyroid cancer. The Shannon index was used to measure repertoire diversity, and the Morisita-Horn index was used to measure how similar tumor and blood repertoires were. TCRdb trimmed the raw reads at Q25, called clones with MiXCR and kept productive beta chains. These V and J calls are TCRdb output, not the study's own analysis. This sample gives roughly 33,000 clones in total; around a sixth of them show up just once. The ten largest account for 6.9% of the sample. Results and caveats for the whole study, not just this receptor: In both blood and tumor samples, malignant tumors were reported to have significantly higher TCR beta diversity than benign nodules.

None of the patients had been given any treatment before thyroid surgery. Patient clinical samples collected from 2012 to 2018 were retrospectively analysed using T-cell receptor beta sequencing. The V and J segments used are TRBV28 and TRBJ1-5; 8 nucleotides in the junction match TRBD1. This TCR was sampled from a female donor with papillary thyroid cancer or a benign thyroid nodule (not recorded which). Some clones in this sample may be carry-over from other donors' samples. Sample: blood. The CDR3 loop reads CASTPLRQGTNQPQHF. The nucleotide sequence is TGTGCCAGCACCCCCTTGAGACAGGGGACCAATCAGCCCCAGCATTTT.